Each of the 21 T cell receptor beta chains below was sequenced from the same sample in a study of T cell responses to AZD1222 COVID-19 vaccine. Sequencing was performed with immunoSEQ multiplex PCR; in TCRdb, only in-frame clones are kept and a portion is missing. Of about 180,000 clones listed, roughly 92% are singletons. The sequencing used peripheral blood, collected on day 0 of AZD1222 vaccination. Every receptor here comes from an adult in good health.

The chain joins TRBV5-4 to TRBJ1-1; D is unclear. The CDR3 is 19 amino acids. Trimming took off 0 bases at V and 7 bases at J, with 28 bases between the two ends. Looked up from germline, CDR1 is SGHNT and CDR2 is YYREEE (reference sequence). CDR3 loop: CASSLGGRTDDYGRHEAFF. For the CDR3, the DNA is TGTGCCAGCAGCTTGGGAGGGCGAACTGACGACTACGGACGCCATGAAGCTTTCTTT.

The chain carries TRBV7-9 and TRBJ1-2; TRBD1 matches at 7 bases. This CDR3 is built from 18 residues. The trim removed 1 base at V and 4 bases at J, leaving 15 bases unmatched. Germline V CDR1 and CDR2: SEHNR, FQNEAQ (reference sequence). This CDR3 reads CASSLESLSSQGLYGYTF. The CDR3, as DNA: TGTGCCAGCAGCTTAGAATCCCTTTCCTCACAGGGGCTCTATGGCTACACCTTC.

V and J are TRBV2 and TRBJ2-1; possibly TRBD2 for D (5 bases). Trimming stripped 8 bases from V and 6 bases from J, with 14 bases between. Germline values: CDR1 SNHLY, CDR2 FYNNEI. The length of the CDR3 is 13 residues. The CDR3 reads CASDKYAGNEQFF. The CDR3 DNA is TGTGCCAGCGATAAGTACGCGGGCAATGAGCAGTTCTTC. Full variable domain (rest looked up from reference TRBV2 and TRBJ2-1): EPEVTQTPSHQVTQMGQEVILRCVPISNHLYFYWYRQILGQKVEFLVSFYNNEISEKSEIFDDQFSVERPDGSNFTLKIRSTKLEDSAMYFCASDKYAGNEQFFGPGTRLTVL.

V is TRBV7-6 and J is TRBJ2-5, with D possibly matching TRBD2 (5 bases). Per the germline V gene, CDR1 is SGHVS and CDR2 is FNYEAQ. V lost 5 bases and J lost 5, with 21 bases in between. The CDR3 is 16 residues long. The CDR3 coding sequence is TGTGCCAGCAGCCCCTCTGGCGGCGGGCTGCGGGAGACCCAGTACTTC. This sequence encodes CASSPSGGGLRETQYF.

As for this clone: Compared with germline, one end of the junction differs, possibly owing to a read error. The gene calls are TRBV3-1 (or the pseudogene TRBV3-2) and TRBJ1-5, with a possible D match to TRBD1 (5 bases). CDR3 length equals 17 residues. In germline, CDR1 is LGHDT, CDR2 YNNKEL (reference sequence). The CDR3 sequence is CASGQLFWVRDNQPQHF. The CDR3, as DNA: TGTGCCAGCGGCCAACTCTTTTGGGTCAGGGACAATCAGCCCCAGCATTTT.

The chain couples TRBV18 to TRBJ2-7; 10 bases map to TRBD1. The CDR3 is 15 amino acids. Germline V lookup: CDR1 KGHSH, CDR2 LQKENI. V was clipped by 5 bases and J by 5 bases; unmatched bases: 9. CDR3 protein: CASSSRQGAWNEQYF. CDR3 coding DNA: TGTGCCAGCTCATCCAGACAGGGGGCGTGGAACGAGCAGTACTTC.

V gene TRBV19 combines with J gene TRBJ2-1; D uncertain. Trimming cost V 5 bases and J 7 bases, with 21 bases left between them. The germline CDR1 and CDR2 sequences are LNHDA and SQIVND (reference sequence). This CDR3 contains 16 residues. DNA for the CDR3: TGTGCCAGTAGTGTACGACAAGACCACCTTGGGAATGAGCAGTTCTTC. Translated, it gives CASSVRQDHLGNEQFF.

The rearrangement joins TRBV9 to TRBJ2-7; D may be TRBD1 or TRBD2 (6 bases each). V gave up 4 bases and J gave up 0 bases, with 11 bases separating them. CDR3 length equals 14 residues. Germline V gene data show CDR1 as SGDLS and CDR2 as YYNGEE. CDR3: CASSPGAISYEQYF. In nucleotides, the CDR3 is TGTGCCAGCAGCCCGGGGGCGATCTCCTACGAGCAGTACTTC.

The chain is built from TRBV20-1 and TRBJ1-5, with unresolved D. CDR1 and CDR2 (germline): DFQATT, SNEGSKA (reference sequence). The CDR3 contains 11 residues. The V end was cut by 4 bases, the J end by 8 bases, with 9 bases between. For the CDR3, the DNA is TGCAGTGCTAAGGGCGATAAGCCCCAGCATTTT. It encodes CSAKGDKPQHF.

The chain links TRBV15 to TRBJ2-7; 7 bases match TRBD2. This CDR3 contains 17 residues. Germline CDR1 and CDR2: LNHNV and YYDKDF (reference sequence). Trimming cost V 1 base and J 9 bases; bases outside gene matches: 18. CDR3: CATSRGGPVGGRSGQYF. CDR3 sequence (DNA): TGTGCCACCAGCAGAGGCGGTCCTGTGGGAGGGCGTTCGGGGCAGTACTTC.

The chain is built from TRBV20-1 and TRBJ2-5; D might be TRBD1 (5 bases). Trimming cost V 4 bases and J 2 bases, with 5 bases left between them. CDR3 length equals 11 residues. Germline values: CDR1 DFQATT, CDR2 SNEGSKA (reference sequence). The CDR3 sequence is CSATGQETQYF. CDR3 coding DNA: TGCAGTGCTACAGGGCAAGAGACCCAGTACTTC.

The CDR3 sequence: CSARDQDEQYF. DNA of the CDR3: TGCAGTGCTAGAGATCAGGACGAGCAGTACTTC. The chain uses TRBV20-1 and TRBJ2-7; D gene uncertain. Looked up from germline, CDR1 is DFQATT and CDR2 is SNEGSKA (reference sequence). The CDR3 loop spans 11 amino acids. V was clipped by 0 bases and J by 5 bases, with 5 bases between them.

The V call is TRBV5-4, the J call TRBJ1-1, with 8 bases identical to TRBD1. Germline assignment: CDR1 SGHNT and CDR2 YYREEE (reference sequence). This CDR3 has 19 residues. J was trimmed by 2 bases and V by 0 bases; bases with no gene match: 15. The CDR3 loop reads CASSLGGRGLAFSNTEAFF. The CDR3 DNA is TGTGCCAGCAGCTTGGGGGGCAGGGGGCTAGCTTTCTCTAACACTGAAGCTTTCTTT.

V usage is TRBV25-1 and J usage is TRBJ1-3, with D possibly being TRBD1 (5 bases). Trimming cost V 4 bases and J 1 base, with 11 bases left between them. The CDR3 has 15 amino acids. Germline CDR1 reads MGHDK; CDR2 reads SYGVNS. DNA for the CDR3: TGTGCCAGCAGTGGCTCCGGGACGTCTGGAAACACCATATATTTT. It codes for CASSGSGTSGNTIYF.

The chain has TRBV15 and TRBJ1-2, with 12 positions matching TRBD1. The J segment lost 7 bases and the V segment lost 0 bases, leaving 21 bases of the junction unmatched. This CDR3 is 21 amino acids long. From germline, CDR1 is LNHNV and CDR2 YYDKDF (reference sequence). The CDR3 DNA is TGTGCCACCAGCAGAGATCGCCCCTCCCGGGCTCGGGACAGGGGGCTTAGTGGCTACACCTTC. Protein: CATSRDRPSRARDRGLSGYTF.

V and J are TRBV3-1 (or the pseudogene TRBV3-2) and TRBJ2-1; 7 bases agree with TRBD2. The CDR3 has 14 amino acids. Germline V lookup: CDR1 LGHDT, CDR2 YNNKEL (reference sequence). J was trimmed by 9 bases and V by 9 bases; bases with no gene match: 14. The CDR3 loop is CASTFGLGAGEQFF. CDR3 sequence (DNA): TGTGCCAGTACCTTTGGACTAGGAGCAGGTGAGCAGTTCTTC.

The V call is TRBV19, the J call TRBJ1-2; the match to TRBD1 covers 8 bases. The CDR3 consists of 14 residues. V shed 5 bases, J shed 6 bases, and the junction held 8 bases outside the gene matches. CDR1 is LNHDA, CDR2 SQIVND, per germline (reference sequence). DNA for the CDR3: TGTGCCAGTAGTTCCGCCGGGACAGGTCATGGCTACACCTTC. This gives the protein CASSSAGTGHGYTF. Full variable domain (remainder filled in from reference TRBV19 and TRBJ1-2): DGGITQSPKYLFRKEGQNVTLSCEQNLNHDAMYWYRQDPGQGLRLIYYSQIVNDFQKGDIAEGYSVSREKKESFPLTVTSAQKNPTAFYLCASSSAGTGHGYTFGSGTRLTVV.

The gene calls are TRBV5-4 and TRBJ1-2; 7 bases line up with TRBD1. The germline V gene encodes CDR1 SGHNT and CDR2 YYREEE (reference sequence). The length of the CDR3 is 15 residues. The ends lost 5 bases at V and 2 bases at J; junction bases unmatched: 9. This CDR3 reads CASSIGGGRNYGYTF. DNA of the CDR3: TGTGCCAGCAGTATAGGGGGCGGAAGAAACTATGGCTACACCTTC.

The J gene is TRBJ2-3, the V gene TRBV19; D remains unclear. There are 11 residues in the CDR3. Per germline, CDR1 LNHDA and CDR2 SQIVND (reference sequence). V shed 4 bases and J shed 4 bases, with 3 bases lying between them. This CDR3 reads CASSSSDTQYF. CDR3 nucleotides: TGTGCCAGTAGTAGCTCAGATACGCAGTATTTT.

V usage is TRBV11-3 and J usage is TRBJ1-1; 7 bases are a match to TRBD1. The ends lost 0 bases at V and 5 bases at J; junction bases unmatched: 6. Germline V gives CDR1 SGHNT, CDR2 YENEEA. The CDR3 runs to 15 residues. The CDR3 loop is CASSLDSTGETEAFF. CDR3 sequence (DNA): TGTGCCAGCAGCTTAGATTCTACAGGGGAGACTGAAGCTTTCTTT.

The rearrangement links TRBV3-1 (or the pseudogene TRBV3-2) to TRBJ2-6, with TRBD1 matching over 7 bases. V was pared by 4 bases and J by 3 bases, with 9 bases of the junction left unmatched. Germline CDR1 LGHDT, CDR2 YNNKEL (reference sequence). This CDR3 has 17 residues. CDR3 loop: CASSLTVGGGGANVLTF. In nucleotides, the CDR3 is TGTGCCAGCAGCCTAACAGTAGGGGGCGGTGGGGCCAACGTCCTGACTTTC.